One sample yielded the 26 T cell receptor beta chains listed below, sequenced in a study of T cells in Graves' hyperthyroidism and ophthalmopathy. Using RNA transcripts as the source, TCR beta CDR3 regions were amplified. RT-PCR in the first round (using the HTBI primer set) targeted the TCR CDR3. Using its own MiXCR run on the multiplex PCR reads, TCRdb lists one record per CDR3 protein. The sample contains around 800,000 distinct CDR3 sequences, around 38% of which appear only once. Sequenced: blood. The origin of the receptors is a young man with Graves' hyperthyroidism.

Ten or more counts support this clonotype. The J gene is TRBJ2-7, the V gene TRBV20-1; a weak D match, TRBD2 (6 bases). With 4 bases removed from V and 0 bases from J, the gap between germline ends came to 7 bases. Germline CDR1 is DFQATT and CDR2 is SNEGSKA (reference sequence). The CDR3 sequence is 12 residues long. CDR3 coding DNA: TGCAGTGCTACCGGGGGCTCCTACGAGCAGTACTTC. It encodes CSATGGSYEQYF.

The rearrangement links TRBV9 to TRBJ2-7; D gene ambiguous. Germline V CDR1 and CDR2: SGDLS, YYNGEE. The V end was cut by 4 bases, the J end by 9 bases, with 14 bases between. This CDR3 region has 12 residues. The CDR3 bases are TGTGCCAGCAGCCAAGGCGGCGCGCTGCAGTACTTC. Protein sequence: CASSQGGALQYF.

This clonotype has a count of ten or more. The chain recombines TRBV29-1 with TRBJ2-2; D perhaps matches TRBD1 (6 bases). Trimming pared 7 bases from V and 5 bases from J, leaving 14 bases between. The CDR3 length is 13 residues. Germline V CDR1 and CDR2: SQVTM, ANQGSEA. Here the CDR3 DNA reads TGCAGCGGTAGGACAGCTCGGACCGGGGAGCTGTTTTTT. Translating gives CSGRTARTGELFF.

This clonotype was detected ten times or more. The rearrangement uses TRBV11-2 and TRBJ1-1, with D uncertain. CDR3 length: 13 residues. The germline V and J ends were trimmed by 5 bases and 4 bases, with 11 bases remaining between them. Germline CDR1 and CDR2: SGHAT and FQNNGV. The CDR3 DNA reads TGTGCCAGCAGCCCTATGGCCCTCACTGAAGCTTTCTTT. Residues: CASSPMALTEAFF. The full variable domain, rest sourced from reference TRBV11-2 and TRBJ1-1, is EAGVAQSPRYKIIEKRQSVAFWCNPISGHATLYWYQQILGQGPKLLIQFQNNGVVDDSQLPKDRFSAERLKGVDSTLKIQPAKLEDSAVYLCASSPMALTEAFFGQGTRLTVV.

The chain uses TRBV9 and TRBJ1-1, with a weak D call TRBD1 (6 bases). Germline V gene data show CDR1 as SGDLS and CDR2 as YYNGEE. The CDR3 sequence is 16 residues long. V lost 3 bases, J lost 1 base, and 16 bases lay in between. The CDR3 loop is CASSAPSGASNTEAFF. The CDR3 DNA is TGTGCCAGCAGCGCACCTTCAGGGGCTTCGAACACTGAAGCTTTCTTT.

This clonotype was counted at least ten times. The J gene is TRBJ2-7, the V gene TRBV10-3; D possibly corresponds to TRBD2 (5 bases). The germline CDR1 and CDR2 sequences are ENHRY and SYGVKD. Trimming cost V 0 bases and J 6 bases, with 9 bases left between them. This CDR3 is 13 amino acids long. CDR3 protein: CAISESVGVEQYF. The CDR3 nucleotides read TGTGCCATCAGTGAGTCGGTGGGAGTCGAGCAGTACTTC.

This rearrangement joins TRBV2 to TRBJ2-2, with D possibly matching TRBD2 (6 bases). The CDR3 totals 12 residues. V dropped 7 bases and J dropped 5 bases, with 8 bases sitting between them. Germline V gene lookup returns CDR1 SNHLY and CDR2 FYNNEI. CDR3 region: CASMGTTGELFF. In DNA form, the CDR3 reads TGTGCCAGCATGGGGACTACCGGGGAGCTGTTTTTT.

This clonotype was recorded many times. CDR3 sequence reads: CASSARAALGYEQYF. The CDR3, as DNA: TGCGCCAGCAGCGCCCGGGCGGCCCTCGGTTACGAGCAGTACTTC. The chain links TRBV10-2 to TRBJ2-7; D uncertain. This CDR3 comprises 15 residues. The V gene's germline CDR1 is WSHSY and CDR2 SAAADI. V was cut by 6 bases and J by 4 bases, with 19 bases left in between.

The genes are TRBV7-2 and TRBJ1-5; 8 nucleotides align to TRBD1. CDR1 is SGHTA, CDR2 FQGNSA, per germline. Trimming cost V 4 bases and J 2 bases; bases outside gene matches: 10. This CDR3 has 17 amino acids. The CDR3 loop reads CASSSGQGGWGNQPQHF. In nucleotides, the CDR3 is TGTGCCAGCAGCTCCGGACAGGGCGGGTGGGGCAATCAGCCCCAGCATTTT.

The chain links TRBV10-2 to TRBJ2-7, with D unresolved. V shed 1 base and J shed 3 bases, with 7 bases lying between them. CDR3 length: 13 residues. Looked up from germline, CDR1 is WSHSY and CDR2 is SAAADI. The CDR3 protein is CASSEWKSYEQYF. In DNA form, the CDR3 reads TGCGCCAGCAGTGAGTGGAAAAGCTACGAGCAGTACTTC.

The rearrangement uses TRBV29-1 and TRBJ2-5; 7 bases map to TRBD2. The germline V gene has CDR1 SQVTM and CDR2 ANQGSEA. J gave up 1 base and V 8 bases, and 7 bases lay outside the gene matches. CDR3 size: 13 residues. The CDR3 DNA reads TGCAGCTTCGGGACTATCGGCCAAGAGACCCAGTACTTC. It codes for CSFGTIGQETQYF. Complete variable domain (other parts from reference TRBV29-1 and TRBJ2-5): SAVISQKPSRDICQRGTSLTIQCQVDSQVTMMFWYRQQPGQSLTLIATANQGSEATYESGFVIDKFPISRPNLTFSTLTVSNMSPEDSSIYLCSFGTIGQETQYFGPGTRLLVL.

This chain joins TRBV7-9 and TRBJ2-2; no clear D. Germline CDR1 SEHNR, CDR2 FQNEAQ (reference sequence). V was clipped by 5 bases and J by 5 bases, with 15 bases between them. The CDR3 contains 15 residues. The CDR3 protein is CASSPLTMQTGELFF. In DNA form, the CDR3 reads TGTGCCAGCAGCCCCCTGACAATGCAGACCGGGGAGCTGTTTTTT.

The chain recombines TRBV19 with TRBJ1-6; possibly TRBD1 for D (6 bases). Germline values: CDR1 LNHDA, CDR2 SQIVND (reference sequence). The length of the CDR3 is 15 residues. The V end lost 3 bases, the J end lost 10 bases, and 16 bases lay between the germline ends. Here the CDR3 reads CASSMTGTQHSPLHF. DNA for the CDR3: TGTGCCAGTAGTATGACCGGGACACAACACTCACCCCTCCACTTT.

This rearrangement joins TRBV12-3 or TRBV12-4 to TRBJ2-7; 7 nucleotides line up with TRBD2. The length of the CDR3 is 15 residues. Trimming removed 3 bases from V and 2 bases from J; junction bases left unmatched: 7. The CDR3 spells CASSFRQGGTYEQYF. The CDR3 DNA follows: TGTGCCAGCAGTTTTCGTCAGGGAGGGACCTACGAGCAGTACTTC.

A note on this clonotype: This sequence may be a read error, since a much larger clone differs from it by one base. The CDR3 does not end in the conserved phenylalanine or tryptophan, so this is likely a read error. This rearrangement joins TRBV7-8 to TRBJ1-4; D remains ambiguous. CDR1 and CDR2 from the germline V gene are SGHVS and FQNEAQ. This CDR3 contains 14 residues. Trimming removed 1 base from V and 1 base from J, with 4 bases in between. CDR3 region: CASSLERTNEKLFL. The CDR3 DNA sequence: TGTGCCAGCAGCTTAGAGAGAACTAATGAAAAACTGTTTTTA.

This clonotype was recorded many times. The chain employs TRBV7-8 and TRBJ1-5; D gene unclear. The V end lost 3 bases, the J end lost 2 bases, and 17 bases lay between the germline ends. Germline assignment: CDR1 SGHVS and CDR2 FQNEAQ. CDR3 length: 17 residues. DNA of the CDR3: TGTGCCAGCAGCTTCGGACGGATGGGCAAGGGCAATCAGCCCCAGCATTTT. Protein sequence: CASSFGRMGKGNQPQHF.

This sequence joins TRBV10-3 and TRBJ1-3; tentative D call: TRBD1 (5 bases). Trimming stripped 3 bases from V and 0 bases from J, with 6 bases between. CDR3 size: 14 residues. Germline lookup yields CDR1 ENHRY and CDR2 SYGVKD. The CDR3 spells CAISDGASGNTIYF. CDR3 bases: TGTGCCATCAGTGACGGGGCCTCTGGAAACACCATATATTTT.

Here the CDR3 reads CASSLGQSAYEQYF. The CDR3 nucleotides read TGTGCCAGCAGCCTCGGACAGTCCGCCTACGAGCAGTACTTC. This chain uses TRBV5-6 with TRBJ2-7, with a possible D match to TRBD1 (6 bases). The CDR3 contains 14 residues. V dropped 4 bases and J dropped 2 bases, with 13 bases sitting between them. Looked up from germline, CDR1 is SGHDT and CDR2 is YYEEEE.

This clonotype was picked up a small number of times. The chain couples TRBV2 to TRBJ2-2, with D hard to call. CDR1 and CDR2 from the germline V gene are SNHLY and FYNNEI. Between the trimmed V and J ends, which lost 6 bases and 3 bases, there was a span of 11 bases. The CDR3 runs to 14 residues. CDR3 sequence reads: CASSLEFDTGELFF. The CDR3 DNA sequence: TGTGCCAGCAGCCTTGAGTTCGACACCGGGGAGCTGTTTTTT.

A note on this clonotype: The final CDR3 position lacks the conserved phenylalanine or tryptophan, pointing to a likely read error. The chain links TRBV7-2 to TRBJ1-3, with a weak D call TRBD1 (6 bases). This CDR3 comprises 15 residues. The germline V gene has CDR1 SGHTA and CDR2 FQGNSA. Trimming took off 6 bases at V and 0 bases at J, with 12 bases between the two ends. The CDR3 DNA sequence: TGTGCCAGCAGACCCACAGGGACCTCTGGAAACACCATATATTCT. Its protein is CASRPTGTSGNTIYS.

This chain uses TRBV4-1 with TRBJ1-2; D call uncertain. Germline V gene sequence: CDR1 MGHRA, CDR2 YSYEKL. The CDR3 length is 14 residues. The ends were cut back, 3 bases at V and 6 bases at J, with 14 bases in the middle. CDR3 amino acids: CASSQTSTWHGYTF. The CDR3 nucleotides read TGCGCCAGCAGCCAGACCTCTACCTGGCATGGCTACACCTTC.

This clonotype has a handful of counts. This sequence joins TRBV12-3 or TRBV12-4 and TRBJ1-2, with D unresolved. V was trimmed by 5 bases and J by 3 bases, leaving 10 bases between them. CDR3 size: 13 residues. CDR3 amino acids: CASSPWGDYGYTF. The CDR3 nucleotides read TGTGCCAGCAGTCCATGGGGTGACTATGGCTACACCTTC.

This clonotype was recorded many times. This sequence joins TRBV7-2 and TRBJ1-6; D perhaps matches TRBD1 (6 bases). Germline V CDR1 and CDR2: SGHTA, FQGNSA. V was pared by 5 bases and J by 9 bases, with 11 bases between. The CDR3 totals 13 residues. This CDR3 is CASSRWDISPLHF. CDR3 DNA sequence: TGTGCCAGCAGCCGCTGGGACATTTCACCCCTCCACTTT.

Of note for this clonotype: The junction shows a germline mismatch at one end, possibly a read error. In DNA, the CDR3 is TGCGCCAGCAGCCAAGGGACGGGGATGGACGGCTCCTACGAGCAGTACTTC. Translated: CASSQGTGMDGSYEQYF. The chain has TRBV11-2 and TRBJ2-7; D is tentatively TRBD1 or TRBD2 (5 bases each). There are 17 residues in the CDR3. Germline V gives CDR1 SGHAT, CDR2 FQNNGV.

This sequence joins TRBV7-4 and TRBJ2-5, with D possibly being TRBD2 (6 bases). V lost 6 bases to trimming and J lost 2 bases, with 16 bases between them. CDR1 SGHVT and CDR2 SQSDAQ come from the germline V gene. This CDR3 has 15 residues. CDR3 region: CASSHGGRLQETQYF. CDR3 nucleotide sequence: TGTGCCAGCAGTCATGGGGGGAGGCTACAAGAGACCCAGTACTTC.

The chain is built from TRBV19 and TRBJ1-3; D gene uncertain. Germline CDR1 and CDR2: LNHDA and SQIVND (reference sequence). Trimming removed 3 bases from V and 0 bases from J, with 12 bases in between. The CDR3 totals 16 residues. The chain's CDR3 is CASSINVLSSGNTIYF. The CDR3 DNA follows: TGTGCCAGTAGTATCAACGTCTTAAGCTCTGGAAACACCATATATTTT.